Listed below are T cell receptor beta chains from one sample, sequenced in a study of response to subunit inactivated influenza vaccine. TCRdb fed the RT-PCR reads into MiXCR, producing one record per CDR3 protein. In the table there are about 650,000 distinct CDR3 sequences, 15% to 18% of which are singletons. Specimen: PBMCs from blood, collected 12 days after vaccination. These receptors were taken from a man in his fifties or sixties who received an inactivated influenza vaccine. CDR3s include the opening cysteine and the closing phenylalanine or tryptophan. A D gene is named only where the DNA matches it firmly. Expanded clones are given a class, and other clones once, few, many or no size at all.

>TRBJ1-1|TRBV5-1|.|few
TGCGCCAGCAGCTTGGCCGGATACAGCAACACTGAAGCTTTCTTT
CASSLAGYSNTEAFF
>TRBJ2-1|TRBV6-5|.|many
TGTGCCAGCAGTTACGCTACACTCTGGAGCTCCTACAATGAGCAGTTCTTC
CASSYATLWSSYNEQFF
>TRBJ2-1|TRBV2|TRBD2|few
TGTGCCAGCAGGGGTGAGGGACATCCAGCTAGCGGGAGGTACAATGAGCAGTTCTTC
CASRGEGHPASGRYNEQFF
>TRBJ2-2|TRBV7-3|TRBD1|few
TGTGCCAGCAGCAACCTGGACAGGGCCACCACCGGGGAGCTGTTTTTT
CASSNLDRATTGELFF
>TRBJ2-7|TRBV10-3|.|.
TGTGCCATCAGTGTGCAGGGCGACTCAACCTACGAGCAGTACTTC
CAISVQGDSTYEQYF
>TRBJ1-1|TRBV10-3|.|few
TGTGCCATCAGTGAGTTAGAGGGGAACACTGAAGCTTTCTTT
CAISELEGNTEAFF
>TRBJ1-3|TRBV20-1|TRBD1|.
TGCAGTGCTACGGAAACGGGGAAACAGGGGGCACGGAACACCATATATTTT
CSATETGKQGARNTIYF
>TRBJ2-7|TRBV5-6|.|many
TGTGCCAGCAGCGGGTACAGCTACGAGCAGTACTTC
CASSGYSYEQYF
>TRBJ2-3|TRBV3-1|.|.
TGTGCCAGCAGCCAAGCCCTGAGGGTAGCGGACCGCACAGATACGCAGTATTTT
CASSQALRVADRTDTQYF
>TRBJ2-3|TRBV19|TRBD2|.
TGTTCCAGTAGTATAGGACTAGCGGGAAGGGGAGATACGCAGTATTTT
CSSSIGLAGRGDTQYF
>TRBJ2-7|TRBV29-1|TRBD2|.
TGCAGCGTTATAAGGACTAGCGGGAGCGACGAGCAGTACTTC
CSVIRTSGSDEQYF
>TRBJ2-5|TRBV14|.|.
TGTGCCAGCGCCTGGGCGTACCAAGAGACCCAGTACTTC
CASAWAYQETQYF
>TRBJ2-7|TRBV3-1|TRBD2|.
TGTGCCAGCAGCCAAGGGGCCGGGAGGGCCGACGAGCAGTACTTC
CASSQGAGRADEQYF
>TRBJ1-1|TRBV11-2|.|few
TGTGCCAGCAGCTCCGGGGGGCGGGGATCCACTGAAGCTTTCTTT
CASSSGGRGSTEAFF
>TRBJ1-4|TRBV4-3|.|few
TGCGCCAGCAGCCCGGGGAGGGCTGAAAAACTGTTTTTT
CASSPGRAEKLFF
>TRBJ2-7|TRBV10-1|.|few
TGCGCCAGCAGTGGCGGGACAGCCATTCCCTACGAGCAGTACTTC
CASSGGTAIPYEQYF
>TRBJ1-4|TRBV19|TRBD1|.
TGTGCCAGTAGTCTTCGCGCAGGGGGCCTGGAAAAACTGTTTTTT
CASSLRAGGLEKLFF
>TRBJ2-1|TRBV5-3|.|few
TGTGCCAGAAGCTCTCCCCCGGCAGCATACAATGAGCAGTTCTTC
CARSSPPAAYNEQFF
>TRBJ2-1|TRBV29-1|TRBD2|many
TGCAGCGTTTCCGCGGGAGCTCGTGAGCAGTTCTTC
CSVSAGAREQFF
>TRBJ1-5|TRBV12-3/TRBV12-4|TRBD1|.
TGTGCCAGCAGTTTCGAGGGACAGGGGTCTTATAGCAATCAGCCCCAGCATTTT
CASSFEGQGSYSNQPQHF
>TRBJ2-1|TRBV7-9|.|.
TGTGCCAGCAGCTTAGACACTATTAAATACAATGAGCAGTTCTTC
CASSLDTIKYNEQFF
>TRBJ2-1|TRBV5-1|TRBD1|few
TGCGCCAGCAGCCCGAGACAGGGGCCCTCCTACAATGAGCAGTTCTTC
CASSPRQGPSYNEQFF
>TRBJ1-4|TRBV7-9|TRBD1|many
TGTGCCAGCAGAAGGACAGGGAGCACTAATGAAAAACTGTTTTTT
CASRRTGSTNEKLFF
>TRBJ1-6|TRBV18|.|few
TGTGCCAGCTCACCCCCCGGGACGGAGAATTCACCCCTCCACTTT
CASSPPGTENSPLHF
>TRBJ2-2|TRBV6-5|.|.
TGTGCCAGCAGTTACACCAGGACGAACACCGGGGAGCTGTTTTTT
CASSYTRTNTGELFF
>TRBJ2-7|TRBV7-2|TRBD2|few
TGTGCCAGCAGCCCCCGACTAGCACGTTTCGAGCAGTACTTC
CASSPRLARFEQYF
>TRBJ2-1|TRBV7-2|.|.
TGTGCCAGCAGCTTGGTTTTTTCCTACAATGAGCAGTTCTTC
CASSLVFSYNEQFF
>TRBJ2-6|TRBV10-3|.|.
TGTGCCATCCAGGAATCTGCAGGGGCCAACGTCCTGACTTTC
CAIQESAGANVLTF
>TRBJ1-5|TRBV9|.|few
TGTGCCAGCAGCGATGGACATTACAATCAGCCCCAGCATTTT
CASSDGHYNQPQHF
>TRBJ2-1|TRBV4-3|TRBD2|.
TGCGCCAGCAGCCTTACTACTAGCGGGAGTCCTACGGAGCAGTTCTTC
CASSLTTSGSPTEQFF